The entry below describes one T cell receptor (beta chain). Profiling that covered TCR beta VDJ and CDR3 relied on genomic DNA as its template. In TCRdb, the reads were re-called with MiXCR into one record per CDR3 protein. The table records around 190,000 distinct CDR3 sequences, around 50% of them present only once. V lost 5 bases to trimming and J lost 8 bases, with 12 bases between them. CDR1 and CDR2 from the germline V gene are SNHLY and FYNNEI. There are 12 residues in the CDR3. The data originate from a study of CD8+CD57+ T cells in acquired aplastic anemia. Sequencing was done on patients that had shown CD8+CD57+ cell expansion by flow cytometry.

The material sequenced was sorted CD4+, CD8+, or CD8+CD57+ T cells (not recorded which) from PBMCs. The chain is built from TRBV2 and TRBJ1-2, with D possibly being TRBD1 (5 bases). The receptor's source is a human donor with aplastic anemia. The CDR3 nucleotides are TGTGCCAGCAGTCCAGGGTTCGAGGGCTACACCTTC. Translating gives CASSPGFEGYTF.